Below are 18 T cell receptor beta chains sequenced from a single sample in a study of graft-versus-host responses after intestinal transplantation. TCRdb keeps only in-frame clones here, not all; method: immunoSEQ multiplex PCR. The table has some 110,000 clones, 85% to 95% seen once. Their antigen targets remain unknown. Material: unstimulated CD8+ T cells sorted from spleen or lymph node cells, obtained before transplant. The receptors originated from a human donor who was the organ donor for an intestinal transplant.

The CDR3 loop is CASGIGTYEQYF. CDR3 DNA: TGTGCCAGCGGGATAGGGACCTACGAGCAGTACTTC. This rearrangement joins TRBV27 to TRBJ2-7; no clear D gene. Germline V lookup: CDR1 MNHEY, CDR2 SMNVEV (reference sequence). Trimming took off 8 bases at V and 2 bases at J, with 10 bases between the two ends. The CDR3 is 12 amino acids.

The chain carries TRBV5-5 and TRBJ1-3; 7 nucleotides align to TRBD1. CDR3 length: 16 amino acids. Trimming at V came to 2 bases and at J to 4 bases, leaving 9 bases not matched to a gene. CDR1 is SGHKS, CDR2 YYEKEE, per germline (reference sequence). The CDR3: CASSFPTTGQGNTIYF. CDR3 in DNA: TGTGCCAGCAGCTTTCCAACGACAGGGCAAGGAAACACCATATATTTT.

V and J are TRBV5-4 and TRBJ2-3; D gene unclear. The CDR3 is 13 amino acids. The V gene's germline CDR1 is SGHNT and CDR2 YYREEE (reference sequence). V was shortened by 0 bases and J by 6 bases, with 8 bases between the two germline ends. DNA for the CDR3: TGTGCCAGCAGCTTGGACAGTTGGGATACGCAGTATTTT. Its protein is CASSLDSWDTQYF.

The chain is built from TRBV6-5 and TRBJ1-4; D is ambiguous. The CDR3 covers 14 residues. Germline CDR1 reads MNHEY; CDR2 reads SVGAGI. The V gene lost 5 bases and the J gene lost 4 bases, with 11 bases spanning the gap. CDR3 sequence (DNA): TGTGCCAGCAGTGAACTACGGCTTAATGAAAAACTGTTTTTT. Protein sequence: CASSELRLNEKLFF.

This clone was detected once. The CDR3 sequence: CASSPRTSGYTGELFF. CDR3 nucleotide sequence: TGCGCCAGCAGCCCCCGGACTAGCGGGTACACCGGGGAGCTGTTTTTT. The genes are TRBV4-1 and TRBJ2-2, with 11 nucleotides matching TRBD2. J lost 3 bases, V lost 4 bases, and 4 bases had no gene match. This CDR3 comprises 16 residues. Germline values: CDR1 MGHRA, CDR2 YSYEKL.

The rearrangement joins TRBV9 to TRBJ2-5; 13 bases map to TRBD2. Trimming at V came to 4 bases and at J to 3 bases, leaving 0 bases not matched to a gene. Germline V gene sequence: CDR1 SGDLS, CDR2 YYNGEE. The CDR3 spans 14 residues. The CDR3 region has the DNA TGTGCCAGCAGCACTAGCGGGAGGGAAGAGACCCAGTACTTC. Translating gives CASSTSGREETQYF. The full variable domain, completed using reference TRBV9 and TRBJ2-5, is DSGVTQTPKHLITATGQRVTLRCSPRSGDLSVYWYQQSLDQGLQFLIQYYNGEERAKGNILERFSAQQFPDLHSELNLSSLELGDSALYFCASSTSGREETQYFGPGTRLLVL.

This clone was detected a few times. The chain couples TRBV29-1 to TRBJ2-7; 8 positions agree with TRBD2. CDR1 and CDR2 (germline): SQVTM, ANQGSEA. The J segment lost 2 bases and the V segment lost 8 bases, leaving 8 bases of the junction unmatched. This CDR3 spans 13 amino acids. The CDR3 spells CSFGGGTTYEQYF. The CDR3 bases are TGCAGCTTCGGGGGGGGGACAACCTACGAGCAGTACTTC.

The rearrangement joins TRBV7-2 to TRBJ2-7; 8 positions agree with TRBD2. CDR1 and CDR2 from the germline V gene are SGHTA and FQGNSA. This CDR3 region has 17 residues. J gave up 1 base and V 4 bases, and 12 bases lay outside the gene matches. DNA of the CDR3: TGTGCCAGCAGCTCCTCGAGCGGGGAGCGGGAGTCCTACGAGCAGTACTTC. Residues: CASSSSSGERESYEQYF.

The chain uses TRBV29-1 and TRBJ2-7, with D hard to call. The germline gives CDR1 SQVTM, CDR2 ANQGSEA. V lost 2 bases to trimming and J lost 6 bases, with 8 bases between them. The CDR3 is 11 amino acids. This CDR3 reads CSVEKDGEQYF. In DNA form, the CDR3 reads TGCAGCGTTGAAAAGGACGGCGAGCAGTACTTC.

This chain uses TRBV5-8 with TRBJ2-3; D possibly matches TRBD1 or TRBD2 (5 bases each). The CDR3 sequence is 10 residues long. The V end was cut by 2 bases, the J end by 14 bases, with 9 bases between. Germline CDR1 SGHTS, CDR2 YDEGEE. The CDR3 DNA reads TGTGCCAGCAGCTTTGGGGGTCCGTATTTT. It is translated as CASSFGGPYF.

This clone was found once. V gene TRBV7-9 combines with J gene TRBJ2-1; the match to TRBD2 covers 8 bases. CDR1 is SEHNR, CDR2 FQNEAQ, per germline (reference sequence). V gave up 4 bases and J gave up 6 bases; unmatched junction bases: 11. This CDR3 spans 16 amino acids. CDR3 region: CASSYVSGRLVNEQFF. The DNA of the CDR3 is TGTGCCAGCAGCTACGTGAGCGGGAGATTAGTCAATGAGCAGTTCTTC.

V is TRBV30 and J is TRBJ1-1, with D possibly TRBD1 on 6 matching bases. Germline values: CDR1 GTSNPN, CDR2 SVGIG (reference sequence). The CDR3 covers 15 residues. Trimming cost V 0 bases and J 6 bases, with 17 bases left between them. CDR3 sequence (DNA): TGTGCCTGGAGTGTAGGGGGTCAGGGAAAAGCTGAAGCTTTCTTT. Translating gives CAWSVGGQGKAEAFF.

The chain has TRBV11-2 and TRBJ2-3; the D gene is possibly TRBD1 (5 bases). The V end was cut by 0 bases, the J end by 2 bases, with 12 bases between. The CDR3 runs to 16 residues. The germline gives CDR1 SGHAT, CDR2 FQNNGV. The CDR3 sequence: CASSLETVWVTDTQYF. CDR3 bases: TGTGCCAGCAGCTTAGAGACAGTATGGGTCACAGATACGCAGTATTTT.

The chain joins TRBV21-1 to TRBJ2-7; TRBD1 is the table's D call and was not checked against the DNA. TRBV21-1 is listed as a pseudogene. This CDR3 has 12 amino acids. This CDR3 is CARGTETYEQYF. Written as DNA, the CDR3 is TGTGCCCGCGGGACAGAAACCTACGAGCAGTACTTC.

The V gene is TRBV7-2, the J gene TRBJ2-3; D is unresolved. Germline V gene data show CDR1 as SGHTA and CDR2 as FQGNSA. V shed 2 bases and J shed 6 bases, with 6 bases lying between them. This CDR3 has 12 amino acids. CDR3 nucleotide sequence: TGTGCCAGCAGCTTAACGGGCGATACGCAGTATTTT. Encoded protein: CASSLTGDTQYF.

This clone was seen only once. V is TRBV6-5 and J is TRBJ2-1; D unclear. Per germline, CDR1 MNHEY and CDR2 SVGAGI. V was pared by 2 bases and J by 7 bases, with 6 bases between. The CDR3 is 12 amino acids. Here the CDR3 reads CASSYGSNEQFF. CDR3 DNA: TGTGCCAGCAGTTACGGTTCTAATGAGCAGTTCTTC.

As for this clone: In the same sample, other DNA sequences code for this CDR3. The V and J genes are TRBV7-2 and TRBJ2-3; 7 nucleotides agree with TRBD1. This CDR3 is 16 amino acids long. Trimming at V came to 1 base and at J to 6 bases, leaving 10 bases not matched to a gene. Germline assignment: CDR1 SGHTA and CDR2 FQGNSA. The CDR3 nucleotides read TGTGCCAGCAGCTTAGGGACAGGTGGTCACCACGATACGCAGTATTTT. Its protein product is CASSLGTGGHHDTQYF.

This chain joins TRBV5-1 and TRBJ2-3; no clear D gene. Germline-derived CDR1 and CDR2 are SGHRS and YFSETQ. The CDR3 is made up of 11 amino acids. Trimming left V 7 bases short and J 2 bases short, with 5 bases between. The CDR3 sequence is CASRDTDTQYF. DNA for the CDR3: TGCGCCAGCCGAGACACAGATACGCAGTATTTT.